This is a list of T cell receptor beta chains from one sample in a study of blood T cells in healthy people across ages. From the 5' RACE reads, TCRdb called clonotypes with MiXCR, one entry per CDR3 protein. The profile covers 650,000 to 1,000,000 distinct CDR3 sequences, with about 36% appearing a single time and about an eighth taken by the ten largest. Sequenced input: blood. All receptors come from a man younger than 30 in good health. CDR3s include the opening cysteine and the closing phenylalanine or tryptophan. A D gene is named only where the DNA matches it firmly. Size is omitted from some rows. Given values are once, few, many or a class for expanded clones.

clone_size: few
v_call: TRBV7-9
j_call: TRBJ2-3
d_call: -
cdr3_aa: CASSPPLGADTQYF
cdr3_nt: TGTGCCAGCAGTCCCCCCCTCGGAGCAGATACGCAGTATTTT

clone_size: few
v_call: TRBV29-1
j_call: TRBJ1-1
d_call: -
cdr3_aa: CSVGGTEAFF
cdr3_nt: TGCAGCGTTGGGGGCACTGAAGCTTTCTTT

clone_size: few
v_call: TRBV7-2
j_call: TRBJ1-1
d_call: -
cdr3_aa: CASSLVGVGDTEAFF
cdr3_nt: TGTGCCAGCAGCTTAGTGGGGGTAGGGGACACTGAAGCTTTCTTT

clone_size: few
v_call: TRBV7-9
j_call: TRBJ2-1
d_call: -
cdr3_aa: CASEAPAYNEQFF
cdr3_nt: TGTGCCAGTGAGGCTCCCGCCTACAATGAGCAGTTCTTC

clone_size: -
v_call: TRBV30
j_call: TRBJ1-2
d_call: -
cdr3_aa: CAWSVGLARGERINYGYTF
cdr3_nt: TGTGCCTGGAGTGTTGGCCTTGCCAGGGGCGAACGCATAAACTATGGCTACACCTTC

clone_size: -
v_call: TRBV20-1
j_call: TRBJ1-5
d_call: -
cdr3_aa: CSARGAGRNQPQHF
cdr3_nt: TGCAGTGCTAGAGGGGCAGGGAGGAATCAGCCCCAGCATTTT

clone_size: many
v_call: TRBV25-1
j_call: TRBJ1-2
d_call: -
cdr3_aa: CASSEWAGSNGYTF
cdr3_nt: TGTGCCAGCAGTGAATGGGCAGGGAGCAATGGCTACACCTTC

clone_size: -
v_call: TRBV12-3/TRBV12-4
j_call: TRBJ2-2
d_call: TRBD2
cdr3_aa: CASSSSSLAGVNTGELFF
cdr3_nt: TGTGCCAGCAGTTCATCCTCACTAGCGGGGGTAAACACCGGGGAGCTGTTTTTT

clone_size: -
v_call: TRBV7-9
j_call: TRBJ2-3
d_call: -
cdr3_aa: CASSSGPPEYF
cdr3_nt: TGTGCCAGCAGCTCGGGACCCCCGGAGTATTTT

clone_size: many
v_call: TRBV27
j_call: TRBJ1-2
d_call: -
cdr3_aa: CASSRGGSYGYTF
cdr3_nt: TGTGCCAGCAGCCGGGGGGGCAGCTATGGCTACACCTTC

clone_size: -
v_call: TRBV7-3
j_call: TRBJ2-2
d_call: -
cdr3_aa: CASSLIGRAAGELFF
cdr3_nt: TGTGCCAGCAGCTTAATCGGCAGGGCGGCCGGGGAGCTGTTTTTT

clone_size: few
v_call: TRBV15
j_call: TRBJ2-1
d_call: TRBD1
cdr3_aa: CATSDIEGTGPYNEQFF
cdr3_nt: TGTGCCACCAGCGATATCGAAGGGACAGGACCCTACAATGAGCAGTTCTTC

clone_size: -
v_call: TRBV5-4
j_call: TRBJ2-5
d_call: -
cdr3_aa: CASSSPVENQETQYF
cdr3_nt: TGTGCCAGCAGCTCCCCGGTCGAGAACCAAGAGACCCAGTACTTC

clone_size: many
v_call: TRBV10-3
j_call: TRBJ2-1
d_call: -
cdr3_aa: CAISEQSGSYNEQFF
cdr3_nt: TGTGCCATCAGTGAGCAGAGCGGCTCCTACAATGAGCAGTTCTTC

clone_size: many
v_call: TRBV15
j_call: TRBJ2-3
d_call: TRBD1
cdr3_aa: CATTRTGSVTDTQYF
cdr3_nt: TGTGCCACCACGAGGACAGGGTCGGTAACAGATACGCAGTATTTT

clone_size: -
v_call: TRBV20-1
j_call: TRBJ2-5
d_call: -
cdr3_aa: CSAGGGRETQYF
cdr3_nt: TGCAGTGCCGGAGGGGGGAGAGAGACCCAGTACTTC

clone_size: few
v_call: TRBV10-3
j_call: TRBJ1-6
d_call: -
cdr3_aa: CAISAGTRGNSPLHF
cdr3_nt: TGTGCCATCAGTGCCGGGACAAGGGGTAATTCACCCCTCCACTTT

clone_size: few
v_call: TRBV4-1
j_call: TRBJ2-1
d_call: -
cdr3_aa: CASSHPNDNNEQFF
cdr3_nt: TGCGCCAGCAGCCACCCCAACGACAACAATGAGCAGTTCTTC

clone_size: few
v_call: TRBV5-6
j_call: TRBJ2-5
d_call: -
cdr3_aa: CASSLVAILRETQYF
cdr3_nt: TGTGCCAGCAGCTTGGTCGCCATCCTGCGAGAGACCCAGTACTTC

clone_size: few
v_call: TRBV7-2
j_call: TRBJ2-5
d_call: -
cdr3_aa: CASSSAWEETQYF
cdr3_nt: TGTGCCAGCAGCTCCGCGTGGGAAGAGACCCAGTACTTC

clone_size: many
v_call: TRBV9
j_call: TRBJ2-2
d_call: -
cdr3_aa: CASSVAYRLGTGELFF
cdr3_nt: TGTGCCAGCAGCGTAGCTTATCGCTTGGGGACCGGGGAGCTGTTTTTT

clone_size: -
v_call: TRBV7-2
j_call: TRBJ2-5
d_call: -
cdr3_aa: CASSLVPSPTRETQYF
cdr3_nt: TGTGCCAGCAGCTTAGTTCCTAGCCCTACGAGGGAGACCCAGTACTTC

clone_size: few
v_call: TRBV20-1
j_call: TRBJ2-2
d_call: -
cdr3_aa: CSAPTAQNTGELFF
cdr3_nt: TGCAGTGCTCCTACCGCCCAGAACACCGGGGAGCTGTTTTTT

clone_size: -
v_call: TRBV11-2
j_call: TRBJ1-1
d_call: -
cdr3_aa: CASSLEDIRGNTEAFF
cdr3_nt: TGTGCCAGCAGCTTAGAGGACATTCGGGGGAACACTGAAGCTTTCTTT

clone_size: -
v_call: TRBV6-2/TRBV6-3
j_call: TRBJ2-1
d_call: -
cdr3_aa: CASGCSGYNEQFF
cdr3_nt: TGTGCCAGCGGCTGTAGCGGCTACAATGAGCAGTTCTTC

clone_size: -
v_call: TRBV5-1
j_call: TRBJ1-2
d_call: -
cdr3_aa: CASSLRDPGTGSGYTF
cdr3_nt: TGCGCCAGCAGCTTGCGCGATCCGGGCACGGGATCTGGCTACACCTTC

clone_size: many
v_call: TRBV4-1
j_call: TRBJ2-5
d_call: -
cdr3_aa: CASSRPGVQETQYF
cdr3_nt: TGCGCCAGCAGCCGCCCGGGGGTACAAGAGACCCAGTACTTC

clone_size: -
v_call: TRBV7-2
j_call: TRBJ1-5
d_call: -
cdr3_aa: CASSFRRDGQPQHF
cdr3_nt: TGTGCCAGCAGCTTTCGCCGGGACGGTCAGCCCCAGCATTTT

clone_size: few
v_call: TRBV28
j_call: TRBJ2-7
d_call: TRBD2
cdr3_aa: CASSPILAGGPYEQYF
cdr3_nt: TGTGCCAGCAGTCCAATTCTAGCGGGGGGGCCGTATGAGCAGTACTTC

clone_size: few
v_call: TRBV7-2
j_call: TRBJ2-7
d_call: TRBD1
cdr3_aa: CASSLAHAGTGNEQYF
cdr3_nt: TGTGCCAGCAGCTTAGCGCATGCCGGGACAGGTAACGAGCAGTACTTC

clone_size: few
v_call: TRBV6-2/TRBV6-3
j_call: TRBJ2-1
d_call: -
cdr3_aa: CASSYRSAGVYEQFF
cdr3_nt: TGTGCCAGCAGTTACCGCTCGGCAGGGGTTTATGAGCAGTTCTTC

clone_size: -
v_call: TRBV4-3
j_call: TRBJ2-7
d_call: -
cdr3_aa: CASSQNPSSSYEQYF
cdr3_nt: TGCGCCAGCAGCCAAAATCCCTCTAGCTCCTACGAACAGTACTTC

clone_size: -
v_call: TRBV5-1
j_call: TRBJ1-1
d_call: TRBD1
cdr3_aa: CASHGTEGRKGTEAFF
cdr3_nt: TGCGCCAGCCACGGGACAGAAGGGCGAAAGGGCACTGAAGCTTTCTTT

clone_size: once
v_call: TRBV5-1
j_call: TRBJ2-2
d_call: -
cdr3_aa: CASSRSPASGELFF
cdr3_nt: TGCGCCAGCAGTCGGTCTCCCGCCAGCGGGGAGCTGTTTTTT

clone_size: few
v_call: TRBV20-1
j_call: TRBJ2-7
d_call: TRBD2
cdr3_aa: CSAPYPLTSGDNEQYF
cdr3_nt: TGCAGTGCTCCCTACCCCTTGACTAGCGGGGACAATGAGCAGTACTTC

clone_size: many
v_call: TRBV12-3/TRBV12-4
j_call: TRBJ1-1
d_call: -
cdr3_aa: CASSLWGTTEAFF
cdr3_nt: TGTGCCAGCAGTTTGTGGGGCACCACTGAAGCTTTCTTT

clone_size: many
v_call: TRBV20-1
j_call: TRBJ2-5
d_call: TRBD2
cdr3_aa: CSASTSGGETQYF
cdr3_nt: TGCAGTGCTAGTACTAGCGGGGGTGAGACCCAGTACTTC

clone_size: -
v_call: TRBV4-1
j_call: TRBJ2-5
d_call: TRBD1
cdr3_aa: CASSQGDRDQKTQYF
cdr3_nt: TGCGCCAGCAGCCAAGGAGACAGGGACCAAAAGACCCAGTACTTC

clone_size: many
v_call: TRBV7-2
j_call: TRBJ2-7
d_call: TRBD1
cdr3_aa: CASSPQGVGEQYF
cdr3_nt: TGTGCCAGCAGCCCACAGGGGGTTGGTGAGCAGTACTTC

clone_size: -
v_call: TRBV12-3/TRBV12-4
j_call: TRBJ1-1
d_call: TRBD1
cdr3_aa: CASSPRGHWSTEAFF
cdr3_nt: TGTGCCAGCAGCCCTAGGGGGCACTGGAGCACTGAAGCTTTCTTT

clone_size: -
v_call: TRBV7-2
j_call: TRBJ1-2
d_call: -
cdr3_aa: CASSHKTAGEYTF
cdr3_nt: TGTGCCAGCAGCCACAAAACAGCGGGGGAATACACCTTC

clone_size: -
v_call: TRBV6-2/TRBV6-3
j_call: TRBJ1-5
d_call: TRBD1
cdr3_aa: CASRRQGFTQPQHF
cdr3_nt: TGTGCCAGCAGGCGACAGGGGTTTACTCAGCCCCAGCATTTT

clone_size: few
v_call: TRBV5-1
j_call: TRBJ1-6
d_call: -
cdr3_aa: CASSLVDGSYNSPLHF
cdr3_nt: TGCGCCAGCAGCTTGGTTGACGGCTCCTATAATTCACCCCTCCACTTT

clone_size: -
v_call: TRBV5-1
j_call: TRBJ2-7
d_call: TRBD1
cdr3_aa: CASSSGQGNPSYEQYF
cdr3_nt: TGCGCCAGCAGCTCGGGACAGGGCAACCCCTCCTACGAGCAGTACTTC